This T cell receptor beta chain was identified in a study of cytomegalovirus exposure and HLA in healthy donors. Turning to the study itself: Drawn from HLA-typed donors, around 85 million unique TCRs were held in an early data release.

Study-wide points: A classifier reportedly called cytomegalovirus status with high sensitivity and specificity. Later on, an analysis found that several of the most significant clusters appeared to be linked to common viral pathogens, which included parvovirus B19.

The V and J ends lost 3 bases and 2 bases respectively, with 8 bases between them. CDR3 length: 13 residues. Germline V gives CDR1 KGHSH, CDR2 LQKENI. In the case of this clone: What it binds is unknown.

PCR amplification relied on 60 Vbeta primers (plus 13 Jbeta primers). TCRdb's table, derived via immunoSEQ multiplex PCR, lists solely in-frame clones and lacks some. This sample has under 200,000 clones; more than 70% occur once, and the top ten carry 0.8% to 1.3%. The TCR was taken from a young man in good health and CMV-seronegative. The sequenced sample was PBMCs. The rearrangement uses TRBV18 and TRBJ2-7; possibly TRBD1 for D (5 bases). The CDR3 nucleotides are TGTGCCAGCTCACCGACAGTGGCCTACGAGCAGTACTTC. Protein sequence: CASSPTVAYEQYF.